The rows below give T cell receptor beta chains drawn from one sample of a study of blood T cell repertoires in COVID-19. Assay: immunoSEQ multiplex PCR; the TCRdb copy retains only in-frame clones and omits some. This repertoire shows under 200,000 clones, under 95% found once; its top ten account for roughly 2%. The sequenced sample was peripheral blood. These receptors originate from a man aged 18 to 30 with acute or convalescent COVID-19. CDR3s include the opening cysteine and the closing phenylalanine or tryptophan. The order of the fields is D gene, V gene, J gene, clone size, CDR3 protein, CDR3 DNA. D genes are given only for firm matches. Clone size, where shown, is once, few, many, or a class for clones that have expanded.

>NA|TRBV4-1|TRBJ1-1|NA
CASSQWGGETEAFF
TGCGCCAGCAGCCAGTGGGGGGGAGAGACTGAAGCTTTCTTT
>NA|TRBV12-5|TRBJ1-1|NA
CASGLATGRRAFF
TGTGCTAGTGGTTTGGCTACAGGGCGAAGAGCTTTCTTT
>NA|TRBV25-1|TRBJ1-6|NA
CASSESGSYNSPLHF
TGTGCCAGCAGTGAATCGGGCTCCTATAATTCACCCCTCCACTTT
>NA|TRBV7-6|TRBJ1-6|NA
CASSQSGEMNSPLHF
TGTGCCAGCAGCCAGTCAGGGGAAATGAATTCACCCCTCCACTTT
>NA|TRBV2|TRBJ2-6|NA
CASRDSASGANVLTF
TGTGCCAGCAGGGACAGCGCTTCTGGGGCCAACGTCCTGACTTTC
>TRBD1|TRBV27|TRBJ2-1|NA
CASSQYWDRVDEQFF
TGTGCCAGCAGCCAGTATTGGGACAGGGTCGATGAGCAGTTCTTC
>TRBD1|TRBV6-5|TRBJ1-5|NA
CASSLMTGTNQPQHF
TGTGCCAGCAGTCTTATGACAGGGACGAATCAGCCCCAGCATTTT
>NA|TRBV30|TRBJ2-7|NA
CAWSHPRDSGYEQYF
TGTGCCTGGAGTCATCCCCGGGATAGCGGATACGAGCAGTACTTC
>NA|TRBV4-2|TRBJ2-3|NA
CASSQDQGGALRTQYF
TGTGCCAGCAGCCAAGATCAAGGGGGGGCTTTGAGAACGCAGTATTTT
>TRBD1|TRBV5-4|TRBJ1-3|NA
CASSREQGKTSSGNTIYF
TGTGCCAGCAGCCGGGAACAGGGGAAAACCTCCTCTGGAAACACCATATATTTT
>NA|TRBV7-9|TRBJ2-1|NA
CASSPLAGSSYNEQFF
TGTGCCAGCAGCCCCCTCGCGGGTTCCTCCTACAATGAGCAGTTCTTC
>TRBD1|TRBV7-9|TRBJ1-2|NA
CASSLDRGRGDGYTF
TGTGCCAGCAGCTTGGACAGGGGGCGAGGAGATGGCTACACCTTC
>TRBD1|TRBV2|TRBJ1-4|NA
CASSFPRTGGWGTNEKLFF
TGTGCCAGCAGTTTCCCCCGGACAGGGGGCTGGGGAACTAATGAAAAACTGTTTTTT
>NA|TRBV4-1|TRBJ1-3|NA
CASSQVAESSGNTIYF
TGCGCCAGCAGCCAAGTTGCAGAAAGCTCTGGAAACACCATATATTTT
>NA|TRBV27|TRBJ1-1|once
CASSLGRGRLNTEAFF
TGTGCCAGCAGTTTAGGCCGTGGCAGGCTGAACACTGAAGCTTTCTTT
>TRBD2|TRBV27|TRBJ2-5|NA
CASSLSGIGGVETQYF
TGTGCCAGCAGTCTGAGCGGGATTGGGGGAGTAGAGACCCAGTACTTC
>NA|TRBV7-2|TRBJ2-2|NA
CASSRLAITGELFF
TGTGCCAGCAGCCGCCTTGCGATCACCGGGGAGCTGTTTTTT
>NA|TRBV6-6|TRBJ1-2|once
CASSFESPPNYGYTF
TGTGCCAGCTCCTTTGAGTCACCCCCTAACTATGGCTACACCTTC
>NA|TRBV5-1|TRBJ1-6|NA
CASRRQSNSPLHF
TGCGCCAGCAGGAGACAGTCTAATTCACCCCTCCACTTT
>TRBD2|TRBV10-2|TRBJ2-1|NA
CASRTSGGYNEQFF
TGCGCCAGCCGCACTAGCGGGGGTTACAATGAGCAGTTCTTC
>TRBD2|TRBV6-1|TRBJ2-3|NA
CASSDSMASGGVSDTQYF
TGTGCCAGCAGTGATAGTATGGCTAGCGGGGGTGTATCAGATACGCAGTATTTT
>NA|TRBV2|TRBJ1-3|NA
CASSISDRGNTIYF
TGTGCCAGCAGTATTAGCGACCGTGGAAACACCATATATTTT
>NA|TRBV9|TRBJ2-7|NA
CASSVGSSYEQYF
TGTGCCAGCAGCGTAGGATCGAGCTACGAGCAGTACTTC
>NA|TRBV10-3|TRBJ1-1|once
CAITITGDSMNTEAFF
TGTGCCATCACTATCACAGGTGACTCCATGAACACTGAAGCTTTCTTT
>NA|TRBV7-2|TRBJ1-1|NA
CASSLELGHLNTEAFF
TGTGCCAGCAGCTTAGAGTTAGGACACCTAAACACTGAAGCTTTCTTT
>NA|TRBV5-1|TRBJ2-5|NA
CASSITGMTETQYF
TGCGCCAGCAGCATAACAGGGATGACGGAGACCCAGTACTTC
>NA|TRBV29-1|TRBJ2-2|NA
CSVVVGGNTGELFF
TGCAGCGTTGTCGTCGGGGGGAACACCGGGGAGCTGTTTTTT
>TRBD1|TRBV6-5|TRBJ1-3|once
CASSYEGAGNTIYF
TGTGCCAGCAGTTACGAGGGGGCAGGAAACACCATATATTTT
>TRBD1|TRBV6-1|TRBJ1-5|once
CASSEASGGAQPQHF
TGTGCCAGCAGTGAAGCTTCAGGGGGCGCTCAGCCCCAGCATTTT